The 6 T cell receptor beta chains below come from one sample, sequenced in a study of blood T cell repertoires in COVID-19. Repertoires were generated with immunoSEQ multiplex PCR, while TCRdb's copy carries only in-frame clones and drops some. Here the sample spans approximately 260,000 clones, 83% being singletons. The sequencing sample was made of peripheral blood. Receptors originate from a man aged 60 to 69 who had recovered from COVID-19.

This clone was detected once. The chain's CDR3 is CASSIGTGRMDGYTF. The DNA of the CDR3 is TGTGCCAGTAGTATAGGGACAGGGAGGATGGATGGCTACACCTTC. The chain couples TRBV19 to TRBJ1-2; 8 bases align to TRBD1. This CDR3 spans 15 amino acids. V lost 1 base and J lost 6; bases outside the gene matches: 7. The germline V gene has CDR1 LNHDA and CDR2 SQIVND (reference sequence).

V and J are TRBV5-5 and TRBJ2-7; the D gene is possibly TRBD1 (5 bases). This CDR3 region has 13 residues. In germline, CDR1 is SGHKS, CDR2 YYEKEE (reference sequence). V dropped 4 bases and J dropped 3 bases, with 11 bases sitting between them. The DNA of the CDR3 is TGTGCCAGCAGCCCCGGACAAAGCTACGAGCAGTACTTC. Amino acid sequence: CASSPGQSYEQYF.

V gene TRBV24-1 combines with J gene TRBJ1-1, with no clear D. From germline, CDR1 is KGHDR and CDR2 SFDVKD. V was trimmed by 8 bases and J by 0 bases, leaving 24 bases between them. The CDR3 runs to 18 residues. CDR3 in amino acids: CATMRMAARGNMNTEAFF. The DNA of the CDR3 is TGTGCCACCATGAGAATGGCAGCCCGAGGCAACATGAACACTGAAGCTTTCTTT.

The rearrangement links TRBV5-4 to TRBJ2-7; TRBD2 aligns across 8 bases. There are 15 residues in the CDR3. The trim removed 4 bases at V and 4 bases at J, leaving 10 bases unmatched. The V gene's germline CDR1 is SGHNT and CDR2 YYREEE (reference sequence). CDR3 bases: TGTGCCAGCAGCGCCACGGGGGGGCGGGTTTACGAGCAGTACTTC. Translated, it gives CASSATGGRVYEQYF.

V is TRBV4-1 and J is TRBJ1-6, with TRBD1 as a possible D gene (5 bases). V lost 0 bases and J 9 bases, leaving 18 bases between the germline ends. This CDR3 has 17 amino acids. The germline V gene encodes CDR1 MGHRA and CDR2 YSYEKL. CDR3 region: CASSQEEGAGPSSPLHF. Written as DNA, the CDR3 is TGCGCCAGCAGCCAAGAGGAAGGGGCAGGACCTTCTTCACCCCTCCACTTT.

The rearrangement links TRBV7-2 to TRBJ1-1, with D maybe TRBD1 (5 bases). The CDR3 runs 14 residues. Germline assignment: CDR1 SGHTA and CDR2 FQGNSA. V lost 0 bases to trimming and J lost 7 bases, with 12 bases between them. CDR3 residues: CASSLAVGASEAFF. The CDR3 DNA reads TGTGCCAGCAGCTTAGCAGTAGGGGCGAGTGAAGCTTTCTTT.